Listed here are 2 T cell receptor beta chains from one sample, sequenced in a study of T cells in pancreatic ductal adenocarcinoma. Selected pancreatic ductal adenocarcinoma patients had undergone surgery without neoadjuvant therapy. This table comes from immunoSEQ multiplex PCR, and its TCRdb copy is limited to in-frame clones, with some not included. The table lists under 5,000 clones, roughly 84% of them singletons. Sequenced input: pancreatic tumor tissue. The receptors come from a human donor with pancreatic ductal adenocarcinoma. The donor label of this sample is uncertain.

V is TRBV11-3 and J is TRBJ2-3; weak D call: TRBD1 (6 bases). The CDR3 runs 16 residues. Trimming took off 4 bases at V and 1 base at J, with 15 bases between the two ends. Germline lookup yields CDR1 SGHNT and CDR2 YENEEA. The CDR3 is CASSSLGAAGTDTQYF. CDR3 coding DNA: TGTGCCAGCAGCTCCCTGGGGGCCGCCGGCACAGATACGCAGTATTTT.

The gene calls are TRBV28 and TRBJ1-2; D is ambiguous. Looked up from germline, CDR1 is MDHEN and CDR2 is SYDVKM. V was clipped by 6 bases and J by 5 bases, with 19 bases between them. There are 15 residues in the CDR3. CDR3 residues: CASSRTDTNRYGYTF. In nucleotides, the CDR3 is TGTGCCAGCAGCCGAACGGATACGAATCGATATGGCTACACCTTC.